This T cell receptor (beta chain) was identified during a study of blood T cell repertoires in COVID-19. At the level of the study: From the United States, Italy and Spain came samples of acute and convalescent COVID-19. Sources were T cells, B-cell-depleted T cells, or PBMCs; the material itself was cDNA or gDNA.

Per the study methods: Reference gene primers were amplified, and this amplification served to estimate nucleated cell counts. Assay: immunoSEQ multiplex PCR; the TCRdb copy retains only in-frame clones and omits some. V, J and clone size derive from that table, while D and trimming were established from the DNA sequence. The data hold about 190,000 clones, with around 90% observed a single time. The receptor was derived from a middle-aged man with acute or convalescent COVID-19. The sequenced material came from peripheral blood.

CDR3 sequence (DNA): TGTGCCAGCAGCCTCGGGGGAGGCACAACTAATGAAAAACTGTTTTTT. It specifies CASSLGGGTTNEKLFF. The rearrangement joins TRBV3-1 (or the pseudogene TRBV3-2) to TRBJ1-4; TRBD1 might be the D (5 bases). Trimming pared 4 bases from V and 0 bases from J, leaving 12 bases between. This CDR3 spans 16 amino acids. Germline loops: CDR1 LGHDT, CDR2 YNNKEL (reference sequence).